Each of the 30 T cell receptor beta chains below was sequenced from the same sample in a study of cytomegalovirus exposure and HLA in healthy donors. Amplification used 60 Vbeta primers and 13 Jbeta primers. Method: immunoSEQ multiplex PCR; TCRdb's copy keeps in-frame clones and lacks some. The table lists roughly 50,000 clones, with around an eighth in the top ten. The sample consisted of PBMCs. These receptors were collected from an older woman in good health and CMV-seropositive.

The chain employs TRBV18 and TRBJ2-3, with D possibly being TRBD1 (5 bases). Germline V gene data show CDR1 as KGHSH and CDR2 as LQKENI. This CDR3 is 14 amino acids long. V was cut by 4 bases and J by 4 bases, with 12 bases left in between. The CDR3 sequence is CASSLVLGADTQYF. The CDR3 DNA reads as TGTGCCAGCTCACTGGTCCTAGGGGCAGATACGCAGTATTTT.

This sequence joins TRBV28 and TRBJ1-5, with D possibly TRBD1 on 6 matching bases. This CDR3 contains 14 residues. Per germline, CDR1 MDHEN and CDR2 SYDVKM. The germline V and J ends were trimmed by 6 bases and 3 bases, with 12 bases remaining between them. The CDR3 protein is CASSGQLPNQPQHF. The CDR3 region has the DNA TGTGCCAGCAGCGGACAGCTACCCAATCAGCCCCAGCATTTT.

The chain has TRBV29-1 and TRBJ2-5; 8 bases map to TRBD1. The J call may be wrong; the DNA end is better matched by TRBJ2-7. The germline V gene encodes CDR1 SQVTM and CDR2 ANQGSEA. The CDR3 covers 13 residues. CDR3 sequence reads: CSARTGSSYEQYF. CDR3 in DNA: TGCAGCGCCAGGACAGGGAGCTCCTACGAGCAGTACTTC.

Here the CDR3 reads CATSRDRQGAHEQYF. The CDR3 region has the DNA TGTGCCACCAGCAGAGATAGGCAGGGGGCCCACGAGCAGTACTTC. This chain links TRBV15 with TRBJ2-7; 8 nucleotides align to TRBD1. This CDR3 contains 15 residues. Germline V gene lookup returns CDR1 LNHNV and CDR2 YYDKDF (reference sequence). The V gene end was trimmed by 0 bases and the J gene end by 5 bases; junction bases not matched to a gene: 6.

The V call is TRBV27, the J call TRBJ1-2; D remains unclear. With 6 bases removed from V and 3 bases from J, the gap between germline ends came to 14 bases. The CDR3 has 14 amino acids. CDR1 is MNHEY, CDR2 SMNVEV, per germline (reference sequence). DNA of the CDR3: TGTGCCAGCAGCCCGATTTCCCGAGACTATGGCTACACCTTC. Protein product: CASSPISRDYGYTF.

The chain links TRBV5-1 to TRBJ1-4, with D hard to call. Germline loops: CDR1 SGHRS, CDR2 YFSETQ. V shed 3 bases and J shed 2 bases, with 8 bases lying between them. The CDR3 contains 14 residues. The CDR3 nucleotides are TGCGCCAGCAGCTCGACGGGTACTAATGAAAAACTGTTTTTT. This codes for CASSSTGTNEKLFF.

This chain connects TRBV4-3 to TRBJ1-1, with D unclear. The CDR3 is 15 amino acids. Deletions cut 5 bases from V and 0 bases from J, with 13 bases between. Germline lookup yields CDR1 LGHNA and CDR2 YSLEER. This CDR3 is CASSSGLYLNTEAFF. Written as DNA, the CDR3 is TGCGCCAGCAGCTCCGGACTGTACCTGAACACTGAAGCTTTCTTT.

The rearrangement joins TRBV5-1 to TRBJ1-1; D perhaps matches TRBD1 (6 bases). Germline V gene data show CDR1 as SGHRS and CDR2 as YFSETQ. V shed 0 bases and J shed 6 bases, with 15 bases lying between them. The CDR3 extends over 15 amino acids. This CDR3 is CASSLESGARAEAFF. As DNA, the CDR3 is TGCGCCAGCAGCTTGGAATCAGGGGCCAGGGCTGAAGCTTTCTTT.

The chain is built from TRBV27 and TRBJ2-3, with 8 nucleotides matching TRBD2. V shed 2 bases and J 4 bases; nucleotides not matched to a gene: 8. Germline-derived CDR1 and CDR2 are MNHEY and SMNVEV (reference sequence). This CDR3 is built from 16 residues. CDR3 DNA sequence: TGTGCCAGCAGTTTACGTACTAGCGGTCTCCCAGATACGCAGTATTTT. Protein: CASSLRTSGLPDTQYF.

The chain has TRBV5-5 and TRBJ1-4; possible D gene TRBD1, 6 bases. V was cut by 6 bases and J by 0 bases, with 15 bases left in between. In germline, CDR1 is SGHKS, CDR2 YYEKEE (reference sequence). The CDR3 is 16 residues long. The CDR3 DNA follows: TGTGCCAGCAATTCCCACAGGGTGGCAACTAATGAAAAACTGTTTTTT. Residues: CASNSHRVATNEKLFF.

The J gene is TRBJ1-2, the V gene TRBV29-1; D might be TRBD1 (6 bases). CDR3 length equals 14 residues. The V end was cut by 3 bases, the J end by 3 bases, with 14 bases between. CDR1 SQVTM and CDR2 ANQGSEA come from the germline V gene. The CDR3, as DNA: TGCAGCGTTGAGAAGACAGGCGGCTACTATGGCTACACCTTC. Translating it yields CSVEKTGGYYGYTF.

The chain links TRBV6-6 to TRBJ1-4, with D tentatively TRBD1 (6 bases). V was shortened by 11 bases and J by 8 bases, with 15 bases between the two germline ends. Germline CDR1 is MNHNY and CDR2 is SVGAGI (reference sequence). The CDR3 has 12 amino acids. The CDR3 DNA reads as TGTGCCGGGAGGGGGGAGGGGGAAAAACTGTTTTTT. It encodes CAGRGEGEKLFF.

The rearrangement joins TRBV5-1 to TRBJ1-2; 10 positions match TRBD1. V trimming: 3 bases; J trimming: 6 bases; junction bases outside the gene matches: 5. Germline loops: CDR1 SGHRS, CDR2 YFSETQ. This CDR3 is 14 amino acids long. The CDR3 sequence is CASSWTGGADGYTF. CDR3 bases: TGCGCCAGCAGCTGGACAGGGGGAGCTGATGGCTACACCTTC.

The rearrangement uses TRBV7-2 and TRBJ2-3; 12 bases map to TRBD2. From germline, CDR1 is SGHTA and CDR2 FQGNSA. V trimming: 5 bases; J trimming: 4 bases; junction bases outside the gene matches: 4. CDR3 size: 15 residues. CDR3 bases: TGTGCCAGCAGCGTGCTAGCGGGGGGGTCAGATACGCAGTATTTT. Its translation is CASSVLAGGSDTQYF.

V usage is TRBV5-6 and J usage is TRBJ2-2; possibly TRBD1 for D (5 bases). V was cut by 4 bases and J by 3 bases, with 16 bases left in between. The CDR3 has 16 amino acids. Germline-derived CDR1 and CDR2 are SGHDT and YYEEEE. CDR3 nucleotide sequence: TGTGCCAGCAGCCCGACGGACACCCGAGACACCGGGGAGCTGTTTTTT. Amino acid sequence: CASSPTDTRDTGELFF. The whole variable domain, remainder taken from reference TRBV5-6 and TRBJ2-2, is DAGVTQSPTHLIKTRGQQVTLRCSPKSGHDTVSWYQQALGQGPQFIFQYYEEEERQRGNFPDRFSGHQFPNYSSELNVNALLLGDSALYLCASSPTDTRDTGELFFGEGSRLTVL.

Worth noting for this clone: The junction and the germline gene differ at one end; a read error may be behind it. The V call is TRBV7-7, the J call TRBJ2-7, with TRBD1 identical over 10 bases. CDR3 length: 15 amino acids. Germline lookup yields CDR1 SSHAT and CDR2 FNYEAQ (reference sequence). For the CDR3, the DNA is TGTGCTAGCAGCTCGGGACAGGGGCCAACCTACGAGCAGTACTTC. This encodes CASSSGQGPTYEQYF.

Written as DNA, the CDR3 is TGTGCCAGCAGCTCAGAGACAGGGAACACTGAAGCTTTCTTT. It codes for CASSSETGNTEAFF. This chain joins TRBV7-9 and TRBJ1-1; D is possibly TRBD1 (6 bases). V lost 4 bases and J lost 1, with 10 bases in between. Looked up from germline, CDR1 is SEHNR and CDR2 is FQNEAQ (reference sequence). CDR3 size: 14 residues. The full variable domain, in which reference TRBV7-9 and TRBJ1-1 provide the parts outside the CDR3, is DTGVSQNPRHKITKRGQNVTFRCDPISEHNRLYWYRQTLGQGPEFLTYFQNEAQLEKSRLLSDRFSAERPKGSFSTLEIQRTEQGDSAMYLCASSSETGNTEAFFGQGTRLTVV.

The chain has TRBV6-1 and TRBJ1-2, with D perhaps TRBD1 (6 bases). This CDR3 contains 14 residues. In germline, CDR1 is MNHNS, CDR2 SASEGT. Trimming left V 2 bases short and J 0 bases short, with 7 bases between. For the CDR3, the DNA is TGTGCCAGCAGTGAATCAGGGGCTAACTATGGCTACACCTTC. It specifies CASSESGANYGYTF.

The chain couples TRBV7-2 to TRBJ2-3; TRBD2 matches at 11 bases. Germline V lookup: CDR1 SGHTA, CDR2 FQGNSA. Unmatched junction bases numbered 4, after V lost 1 base and J lost 1 base. The CDR3 spans 17 residues. The CDR3 reads CASSLGLAGGRTDTQYF. In nucleotides, the CDR3 is TGTGCCAGCAGCTTAGGGCTAGCGGGGGGACGCACAGATACGCAGTATTTT.

The CDR3 sequence: CASRSRGNTEAFF. The CDR3 bases are TGTGCCAGCAGGAGCAGGGGAAACACTGAAGCTTTCTTT. This chain uses TRBV6-5 with TRBJ1-1; D perhaps matches TRBD1 (6 bases). Germline V lookup: CDR1 MNHEY, CDR2 SVGAGI. The CDR3 is made up of 13 amino acids. V shed 6 bases and J shed 2 bases, with 10 bases lying between them.

This chain connects TRBV2 to TRBJ1-1; 7 nucleotides line up with TRBD1. The CDR3 runs to 13 residues. CDR1 is SNHLY and CDR2 is FYNNEI in the germline V gene. With V trimmed by 8 bases and J by 0 bases, 3 bases remained unmatched. CDR3: CASGQELNTEAFF. DNA of the CDR3: TGTGCCAGCGGACAGGAACTGAACACTGAAGCTTTCTTT.

This chain joins TRBV28 and TRBJ2-2; the D is unclear. Trimming took off 2 bases at V and 5 bases at J, with 9 bases between the two ends. Looked up from germline, CDR1 is MDHEN and CDR2 is SYDVKM. The CDR3 is 14 residues long. This CDR3 is CASSLTQNTGELFF. The CDR3 region has the DNA TGTGCCAGCAGTTTAACCCAGAATACCGGGGAGCTGTTTTTT.

J is TRBJ2-7 and V is TRBV20-1; D possibly corresponds to TRBD2 (5 bases). The CDR3 has 11 amino acids. CDR1 is DFQATT and CDR2 is SNEGSKA in the germline V gene (reference sequence). The V gene lost 6 bases and the J gene lost 4 bases, with 10 bases spanning the gap. The CDR3 coding sequence is TGCAGTGCGCAGAGGGAATACGAGCAGTACTTC. This sequence encodes CSAQREYEQYF.

The V gene is TRBV19, the J gene TRBJ2-2; 11 positions match TRBD2. Germline lookup yields CDR1 LNHDA and CDR2 SQIVND (reference sequence). The CDR3 is made up of 18 amino acids. Trimming took 1 base from V and 5 from J; bases not matched to a gene: 9. The DNA of the CDR3 is TGTGCCAGTAGTATAGGAATCACTAGCGGGGGATGGACCGGGGAGCTGTTTTTT. This codes for CASSIGITSGGWTGELFF.

CDR3 region: CASSFYDRGGTEAFF. The CDR3 region has the DNA TGTGCCAGCAGTTTCTACGACAGGGGAGGGACTGAAGCTTTCTTT. The chain employs TRBV6-5 and TRBJ1-1; TRBD1 matches 8 bases. The J segment lost 5 bases and the V segment lost 4 bases, leaving 9 bases of the junction unmatched. CDR3 size: 15 residues. Germline V lookup: CDR1 MNHEY, CDR2 SVGAGI.

The chain employs TRBV5-1 and TRBJ2-7; 14 positions match TRBD2. Losses at the gene ends were 4 bases for V and 4 bases for J; bases not matched to a gene: 4. Germline V CDR1 and CDR2: SGHRS, YFSETQ. The CDR3 is made up of 15 amino acids. The CDR3 is CASSLGTSGGYEQYF. CDR3 nucleotides: TGCGCCAGCAGCCTCGGGACTAGCGGGGGTTACGAGCAGTACTTC.

The chain has TRBV5-4 and TRBJ2-7, with a weak D call TRBD2 (6 bases). The V end was cut by 1 base, the J end by 6 bases, with 8 bases between. This CDR3 has 12 amino acids. The germline V gene encodes CDR1 SGHNT and CDR2 YYREEE (reference sequence). CDR3 loop: CASSLREAEQYF. The CDR3 DNA reads as TGTGCCAGCAGCTTGAGGGAGGCCGAGCAGTACTTC.

CDR3 protein: CASSAIQGGTEAFF. Here the CDR3 DNA reads TGTGCCAGCAGCGCGATCCAGGGGGGCACTGAAGCTTTCTTT. V usage is TRBV9 and J usage is TRBJ1-1, with 7 bases lining up with TRBD1. CDR1 and CDR2 (germline): SGDLS, YYNGEE. This CDR3 spans 14 amino acids. The V gene end was trimmed by 3 bases and the J gene end by 4 bases; junction bases not matched to a gene: 6.

The gene calls are TRBV2 and TRBJ2-5; 11 positions agree with TRBD2. The junction had 7 bases not matched to a gene; V was cut back by 6 bases and J by 1 base. Germline CDR1 is SNHLY and CDR2 is FYNNEI. This CDR3 is built from 16 residues. The CDR3 protein is CASRDSLAGGQETQYF. The DNA of the CDR3 is TGTGCCAGCAGGGATTCTCTAGCGGGGGGCCAAGAGACCCAGTACTTC.

Note on this clone: The sample contains more than one DNA sequence encoding this CDR3. The CDR3 DNA reads as TGCGCCAGCAGCTCCAGCGGGGGCTCCTACGAGCAGTACTTC. This sequence encodes CASSSSGGSYEQYF. The chain has TRBV5-1 and TRBJ2-7; 8 bases line up with TRBD2. The ends lost 3 bases at V and 0 bases at J; junction bases unmatched: 2. This CDR3 comprises 14 residues. CDR1 SGHRS and CDR2 YFSETQ come from the germline V gene. The entire variable domain, with the rest obtained from reference TRBV5-1 and TRBJ2-7, is as follows: KAGVTQTPRYLIKTRGQQVTLSCSPISGHRSVSWYQQTPGQGLQFLFEYFSETQRNKGNFPGRFSGRQFSNSRSEMNVSTLELGDSALYLCASSSSGGSYEQYFGPGTRLTVT.